This T cell receptor beta chain is drawn from a study of regulatory T cells in long-lasting Graves disease. Regarding the study as a whole: Less diverse TCR repertoires were seen in persistent Graves' patients than in newly diagnosed ones. With a small sample size, accuracy may have been reduced. When disease was persistent, TRBV28, TRBJ1-2 and TRBJ2-5 were the favored segments.

V lost 3 bases, J lost 10 bases, and 5 bases stayed unmatched. The V gene's germline CDR1 is WNHNN and CDR2 SYGVQD (reference sequence). The CDR3 is made up of 13 amino acids. Time point specified: newly diagnosed GD, antithyroid drugs for less than 3 months. PBMC RNA was the source of the TCR library. A blood draw put 8.5 to 10 milliliters of peripheral blood into EDTA tubes. Arm-PCR with iRepertoire HTBI primers amplified the CDR3 regions for these TCR beta libraries. TCRdb re-called the multiplex PCR reads through MiXCR, storing one row per CDR3 protein. The sample yields some 250,000 distinct CDR3 sequences, around 19% seen once. This clonotype was recorded many times. Its target is unknown.

The rearrangement links TRBV10-1 to TRBJ2-1; 8 nucleotides line up with TRBD2. The specimen comprised peripheral blood mononuclear cells (PBMCs), sampled at new diagnosis, from a patient treated with antithyroid drugs. The sequence was obtained from a female donor with Graves disease. The CDR3 here is CASSDRTSHEQFF. CDR3 in DNA: TGCGCCAGCAGTGACCGGACTAGCCACGAGCAGTTCTTC.